These T cell receptor beta chains were read from a single sample in a study of blood T cell repertoires in COVID-19. Some clones are missing from TCRdb's copy, which holds only in-frame ones; the method was immunoSEQ multiplex PCR. Of 100,000 or so clones in the sample, roughly 92% were seen once. Sample: peripheral blood. These receptors came from a man between 65 and 85 years old with acute or convalescent COVID-19. The conserved cysteine and the conserved F or W are not part of the CDR3 here. Fields, in order: V gene, clone size, CDR3 protein. Expanded clones are given a class, and other clones once, few, many or no size at all.

V: TRBV18
size: NA
CDR3: ASSREGEDGYT

V: TRBV7-6
size: NA
CDR3: ASSLAPGQEYQPQH

V: TRBV19
size: NA
CDR3: ASQGTGTNEQY

V: TRBV5-1
size: NA
CDR3: ASSFQGSNEKLF

V: TRBV30
size: NA
CDR3: AWSVAPGSNQPQH

V: TRBV6-6
size: NA
CDR3: ASSYSGRGNTEAF

V: TRBV15
size: NA
CDR3: ATSRGQGNEQF

V: TRBV10-3
size: NA
CDR3: AISSGLAGATNEQF

V: TRBV5-1
size: NA
CDR3: ASSLAPGQANTEAF

V: TRBV6-5
size: NA
CDR3: ASSSLTGWVNTEAF

V: TRBV10-3
size: NA
CDR3: AISPGGRETQY

V: TRBV6-2/TRBV6-3
size: NA
CDR3: ASSYYAGFNQPQH

V: TRBV4-1
size: NA
CDR3: ASSQDQGTSYGYT

V: TRBV25-1
size: once
CDR3: ASSEFRRTKETQY

V: TRBV5-1
size: few
CDR3: ASSLGQNYGYT

V: TRBV2
size: NA
CDR3: ASSRDRRTGNTIY

V: TRBV11-2
size: NA
CDR3: ASSLVGVDYGYT

V: TRBV28
size: NA
CDR3: ASSPAHREEAEAF

V: TRBV28
size: NA
CDR3: ASSTGTANYGYT

V: TRBV9
size: NA
CDR3: ASSAGVGVQSLEQF

V: TRBV12-5
size: NA
CDR3: ASGYGRGSYGYT

V: TRBV28
size: NA
CDR3: ASNPWGVRETQY

V: TRBV7-6
size: NA
CDR3: ASSLGSAGADEQF

V: TRBV18
size: NA
CDR3: ASSPPLGQGTDTQY

V: TRBV19
size: NA
CDR3: ASSISSGSWEQY

V: TRBV28
size: NA
CDR3: ASSLRGQGVYNEQY

V: TRBV4-3
size: NA
CDR3: ASSQDWGRAADTQY